These 16 T cell receptor beta chains came from one sample sequenced in a study of shared clonotypes between healthy human individuals. TCRdb keeps only in-frame clones here, not all; method: immunoSEQ multiplex PCR. Seen here are 1,400,000 or so clones, approximately 98.5% observed once, and the top ten hold 0.3% to 0.45%. Sequencing used naive CD4+ T cells sorted from blood. Subset specified: CD45RA+ positively selected. The receptors derive from a man younger than 45 in good health.

The gene calls are TRBV6-1 and TRBJ1-4, with D perhaps matching TRBD1 (5 bases). This CDR3 has 14 amino acids. Per germline, CDR1 MNHNS and CDR2 SASEGT. V lost 4 bases and J 5 bases, leaving 11 bases between the germline ends. The chain's CDR3 is CASSVGTGNEKLFF. The CDR3 DNA reads TGTGCCAGCAGTGTGGGGACGGGGAATGAAAAACTGTTTTTT.

J is TRBJ2-7 and V is TRBV27; 7 bases match TRBD1. This CDR3 region has 15 residues. Losses at the gene ends were 1 base for V and 0 bases for J; bases not matched to a gene: 3. The germline V gene encodes CDR1 MNHEY and CDR2 SMNVEV (reference sequence). The CDR3 loop is CASSLLGTVSYEQYF. In DNA, the CDR3 is TGTGCCAGCAGTTTATTAGGGACAGTCTCCTACGAGCAGTACTTC.

V is TRBV18 and J is TRBJ2-4; D is unclear. The CDR3 is made up of 16 amino acids. The germline V and J ends were trimmed by 3 bases and 0 bases, with 12 bases remaining between them. Germline CDR1 KGHSH, CDR2 LQKENI. The CDR3 reads CASSPLPTKAKNIQYF. The CDR3 DNA reads as TGTGCCAGCTCACCCCTCCCGACAAAAGCCAAAAACATTCAGTACTTC.

The chain joins TRBV15 to TRBJ2-2; D is uncertain. Germline CDR1 is LNHNV and CDR2 is YYDKDF (reference sequence). Trimming removed 1 base at V and 4 bases at J, with 16 bases between. This CDR3 comprises 17 residues. The chain's CDR3 is CATSRAPPEPSTGELFF. CDR3 DNA: TGTGCCACCAGCAGAGCTCCGCCCGAGCCCTCCACCGGGGAGCTGTTTTTT. Drawing the rest from reference TRBV15 and TRBJ2-2, the complete variable domain is DAMVIQNPRYQVTQFGKPVTLSCSQTLNHNVMYWYQQKSSQAPKLLFHYYDKDFNNEADTPDNFQSRRPNTSFCFLDIRSPGLGDTAMYLCATSRAPPEPSTGELFFGEGSRLTVL.

In its sample, this clone was seen once. The rearrangement uses TRBV9 and TRBJ1-5; D remains ambiguous. This CDR3 has 15 amino acids. Germline lookup yields CDR1 SGDLS and CDR2 YYNGEE. V shed 1 base and J shed 9 bases, with 17 bases lying between them. The CDR3 loop is CASSVTGLGSGPQHF. The CDR3 bases are TGTGCCAGCAGCGTAACCGGACTGGGGAGCGGGCCCCAGCATTTT.

The chain employs TRBV29-1 and TRBJ2-7; 9 bases match TRBD2. The CDR3 is 14 residues long. CDR1 SQVTM and CDR2 ANQGSEA come from the germline V gene. The V and J ends lost 4 bases and 2 bases, in that order; junction bases with no gene match: 6. CDR3: CSVVLAGRPYEQYF. The CDR3 nucleotides read TGCAGCGTTGTCCTAGCGGGAAGGCCCTACGAGCAGTACTTC.

V is TRBV18 and J is TRBJ2-5; no firm D call. Looked up from germline, CDR1 is KGHSH and CDR2 is LQKENI. V was trimmed by 3 bases and J by 0 bases, leaving 14 bases between them. The CDR3 sequence is 16 residues long. The CDR3 here is CASSPLHSADQETQYF. CDR3 coding DNA: TGTGCCAGCTCACCCCTCCATTCGGCAGACCAAGAGACCCAGTACTTC.

This chain joins TRBV9 and TRBJ1-5, with TRBD1 as a possible D gene (6 bases). Between the trimmed V and J ends, which lost 0 bases and 7 bases, there was a span of 14 bases. CDR1 and CDR2 from the germline V gene are SGDLS and YYNGEE. This CDR3 comprises 15 residues. Written as DNA, the CDR3 is TGTGCCAGCAGCGTAGGTGCGGGGGGCGGCCAGCCCCAGCATTTT. It is translated as CASSVGAGGGQPQHF.

This sequence joins TRBV7-3 and TRBJ2-7; TRBD2 matches 12 bases. The V gene end was trimmed by 5 bases and the J gene end by 4 bases; junction bases not matched to a gene: 6. The CDR3 consists of 15 residues. CDR1 is SGHTA and CDR2 is FQGTGA in the germline V gene. The chain's CDR3 is CASSPSTSGSYEQYF. The CDR3 DNA is TGTGCCAGCAGCCCTTCGACTAGCGGGAGTTACGAGCAGTACTTC. The variable domain in full, completed from reference TRBV7-3 and TRBJ2-7, reads GAGVSQTPSNKVTEKGKYVELRCDPISGHTALYWYRQSLGQGPEFLIYFQGTGAADDSGLPNDRFFAVRPEGSVSTLKIQRTERGDSAVYLCASSPSTSGSYEQYFGPGTRLTVT.

This rearrangement joins TRBV12-5 to TRBJ2-3; TRBD2 agrees at 12 bases. Per germline, CDR1 LGHNT and CDR2 FRNRAP. The CDR3 extends over 17 amino acids. The V and J ends lost 0 bases and 1 base, in that order; junction bases with no gene match: 2. The CDR3 region is CASGLVRLAGGTDTQYF. For the CDR3, the DNA is TGTGCTAGTGGTTTGGTAAGACTAGCGGGAGGCACAGATACGCAGTATTTT.

This clone is a singleton in its sample. V and J are TRBV6-1 and TRBJ2-1, with 9 bases lining up with TRBD1. The germline V gene encodes CDR1 MNHNS and CDR2 SASEGT. The CDR3 runs 14 residues. V gave up 5 bases and J gave up 8 bases; unmatched junction bases: 7. CDR3 coding DNA: TGTGCCAGCAGTCTAACAGGGGGCAACGATGAGCAGTTCTTC. Protein product: CASSLTGGNDEQFF.

CDR3 bases: TGCGCCAGCAGGATGGGGGGCTGGGAGACCCAGTACTTC. Translation: CASRMGGWETQYF. This chain uses TRBV10-1 with TRBJ2-5; D possibly uses TRBD1 or TRBD2 (6 bases each). The germline V gene has CDR1 WNHNN and CDR2 SYGVQD (reference sequence). Between the trimmed V and J ends, which lost 6 bases and 5 bases, there was a span of 13 bases. This CDR3 has 13 amino acids.

The V call is TRBV19, the J call TRBJ2-2, with 8 bases matching TRBD2. With 5 bases clipped from V and 3 bases from J, the junction kept 5 bases outside the gene matches. The CDR3 length is 15 residues. Germline lookup yields CDR1 LNHDA and CDR2 SQIVND (reference sequence). CDR3 sequence: CASSGVAGYTGELFF. Written as DNA, the CDR3 is TGTGCCAGTAGTGGAGTAGCGGGATACACCGGGGAGCTGTTTTTT.

The J gene is TRBJ2-5, the V gene TRBV7-7; TRBD2 aligns across 12 bases. Losses at the gene ends were 0 bases for V and 2 bases for J; bases not matched to a gene: 7. The V gene's germline CDR1 is SSHAT and CDR2 FNYEAQ (reference sequence). The CDR3 covers 18 residues. DNA for the CDR3: TGTGCCAGCAGCTTAGCCTTTTCTGGACTAGCGGGGCAAGAGACCCAGTACTTC. It specifies CASSLAFSGLAGQETQYF.

The chain recombines TRBV29-1 with TRBJ2-5; TRBD2 matches at 8 bases. The germline V gene encodes CDR1 SQVTM and CDR2 ANQGSEA. Trimming removed 6 bases from V and 6 bases from J; junction bases left unmatched: 9. The CDR3 consists of 13 residues. The CDR3 region is CSVGGGIEKTQYF. The CDR3, as DNA: TGCAGCGTGGGCGGGGGGATTGAGAAGACCCAGTACTTC.

This clone was counted a single time. The rearrangement joins TRBV2 to TRBJ2-5; 8 bases align to TRBD1. Germline CDR1 is SNHLY and CDR2 is FYNNEI. This CDR3 is built from 14 residues. J lost 4 bases, V lost 5 bases, and 6 bases had no gene match. The CDR3 sequence is CASSLRTGRETQYF. The CDR3 region has the DNA TGTGCCAGCAGTTTACGGACAGGGAGAGAGACCCAGTACTTC.